This T cell receptor (beta chain) is drawn from a study of T cell responses to AZD1222 COVID-19 vaccine (TCRdb year 2021). Turning to the overall study: A total of over 230 trial participants underwent TCR sequencing, of whom about 210 had received two doses of AZD1222 and roughly 26 had received two doses of the MenACWY control vaccine. Trial participants were enrolled by age into 18-55, 56-69 and 70-plus year subgroups, with around 150, 28 and 57 TCR-sequenced participants respectively. General findings and caveats noted by the study authors: Because no day 14 peak-response samples were available, the repertoires could be characterized only after the peak T cell response. Epitopes outside the regions mutated in the B.1.351 and B.1.1.7 variants were reportedly recognized by nearly half of the unique spike-specific TCRs. In the small 56-69-year group, the increase in depth fell short of significance, most likely because of low power. Most participants were white British and females outnumbered males, and the authors suggested that clonal diversity may have been underestimated. After two AZD1222 doses, both the breadth and the depth of spike-specific TCRs were significantly higher than at day 0 and than in MenACWY recipients. CD4 TCRs associated with the vaccine covered the entire spike protein, and the dominant responses were in regions 160-218 and 743-854. Conclusions about previously exposed vaccinees are limited, since just a handful of AZD1222 recipients were seropositive for SARS-CoV-2 at baseline.

As concerns this clone: No antigen is known for it. There are no base qualities to consult, and no much larger clone falls within one base.

The time point label of this sample denotes: sample from adult after SARS-CoV-2 infection, after symptom onset. A couple of convalescent COVID-19 patients, sampled after symptom onset from adults with prior SARS-CoV-2 infection, were also TCR-sequenced for comparison. The CDR3 regions of human TCRbeta chains were subjected to immunosequencing. As for how the authors treated the data: Repertoire TCRs were matched against a reference library of SARS-CoV-2-specific TCRs generated with the MIRA antigen-specificity platform. Breadth was defined as the fraction of unique TCRs that were SARS-CoV-2-associated, and depth was defined as the fraction of total T cells that were SARS-CoV-2-associated. Each spike-specific TCR was assigned to its reactive spike region and to a CD4 or CD8 class using the MIRA data. Log10-transformed breadth and depth values were compared by one-way ANOVA with Sidak's multiple comparisons tests. The table was pulled from immuneACCESS by TCRdb, which kept in-frame rearrangements only. Such tables lose some clones; where checked, under half of the loss comes from unresolved V genes, and the rest has no known cause. That table is the source of V, J and clone size, and D and trimming were worked out from the DNA. This sample has 160,000 or so clones in its table, and approximately 91% of those were observed once. Together, the top ten hold about 7% of the sample.

The input for sequencing was peripheral blood, taken after recovery from COVID-19. This clonotype originated in an adult who had recovered from COVID-19.

In nucleotides, the sequence is TGTGCCAGCAGTTTAATTAGGACAGGGGATGCTTTCTTT. Its amino acids are CASSLIRTGDAFF. The chain joins TRBV27 to TRBJ1-1; 9 bases in the junction line up with TRBD1. Trimming removed 2 bases from V and 11 bases from J; the gene matches leave 6 bases unexplained. Reading the germline V gene (reference sequence) gives CDR1 MNHEY and CDR2 SMNVEV. Spanning cysteine to phenylalanine, the CDR3 consists of 13 amino acids. The DNA shown is the 39-base CDR3, in frame from base 1.